This T cell receptor (beta chain) was documented in a study of CXCR3-negative and CXCR3-positive naive CD8 T cells. Carrying UMI labels, the TRB cDNA libraries were prepared through 5' RACE. TCRdb reprocessed the 5' RACE reads and stores each CDR3 protein as one record, lacking DNA. The specimen's table records 35,000 to 50,000 distinct CDR3 sequences. The length of the CDR3 is 16 residues. Germline V gene data show CDR1 as SGHTA and CDR2 as FQGNSA. The chain has TRBV7-2 and TRBJ1-1; the D call of TRBD1 rests on TCRdb alone, since no DNA is present to check it. The TCR originated in a human donor in good health. Some clones in this sample may be carry-over from other donors' samples. Sequencing was performed on memory CD8+ T cells from blood. CDR3 loop: CASSSGSGRWHTEAFF.